This passage covers 15 T cell receptor beta chains from one sample sequenced in a study of beta chain features in type 1 diabetes. Findings of the study overall: Type 1 diabetes patients had TCRB CDR3s that were shorter (moderately but significantly so) in all four CD4+ subsets.

Antigens of these TCRs are unknown. Expressed TCRB transcripts got sequenced, as all isolated RNA was reverse transcribed. The repertoire was sequenced with immunoSEQ multiplex PCR; TCRdb's copy has only in-frame clones and lacks some. The sample lists roughly 140,000 clones, under 13% occurring once. What was sequenced was central memory CD4+ T cells from blood. These receptors all come from a man aged 30 to 39 with type 1 diabetes.

This clone was counted only a few times. This sequence joins TRBV5-1 and TRBJ2-1; 13 bases fit TRBD2. J lost 8 bases, V lost 0 bases, and 2 bases had no gene match. The CDR3 has 15 residues. Germline V gene data show CDR1 as SGHRS and CDR2 as YFSETQ. CDR3 residues: CASSLGLAGGDEQFF. Here the CDR3 DNA reads TGCGCCAGCAGCTTGGGACTAGCGGGAGGCGATGAGCAGTTCTTC.

The sample holds a few counts of this clone. The V gene is TRBV29-1, the J gene TRBJ1-1, with D uncertain. V lost 7 bases, J lost 0 bases, and 15 bases lay in between. This CDR3 is built from 14 residues. CDR1 and CDR2 from the germline V gene are SQVTM and ANQGSEA. CDR3 residues: CSGTDGSLNTEAFF. CDR3 DNA sequence: TGCAGCGGCACCGACGGGTCCCTGAACACTGAAGCTTTCTTT.

The chain links TRBV7-3 to TRBJ2-1, with D perhaps TRBD2 (6 bases). V was trimmed by 5 bases and J by 6 bases, leaving 17 bases between them. The CDR3 extends over 15 amino acids. Germline-derived CDR1 and CDR2 are SGHTA and FQGTGA. CDR3 DNA sequence: TGTGCCAGCAGCCAGGGACTTACAGAGGGCAATGAGCAGTTCTTC. Translated: CASSQGLTEGNEQFF.

This clone was counted many times. V is TRBV29-1 and J is TRBJ2-5, with TRBD1 matching over 7 bases. The CDR3 runs to 12 residues. V was clipped by 6 bases and J by 5 bases; unmatched bases: 6. Germline assignment: CDR1 SQVTM and CDR2 ANQGSEA. The CDR3 DNA follows: TGCAGCGTAAACAGGGGTGAGGAGACCCAGTACTTC. Residues: CSVNRGEETQYF.

The table lists this clone with a few counts. The V and J genes are TRBV13 and TRBJ2-7, with 9 bases matching TRBD1. This CDR3 is built from 14 residues. V dropped 5 bases and J dropped 3; count of bases not matched to a gene: 5. The germline V gene has CDR1 PRHDT and CDR2 FYEKMQ (reference sequence). As DNA, the CDR3 is TGTGCCAGCAGCAGTGGACAGGGGAACTACGAGCAGTACTTC. Translated: CASSSGQGNYEQYF.

The gene calls are TRBV7-9 and TRBJ2-7; 9 bases are shared with TRBD1. Looked up from germline, CDR1 is SEHNR and CDR2 is FQNEAQ (reference sequence). CDR3 length: 17 amino acids. Trimming removed 4 bases from V and 3 bases from J; junction bases left unmatched: 13. The CDR3 coding sequence is TGTGCCAGCAGCTCGTACTTAACAGGGGGCAGGAACTACGAGCAGTACTTC. Translation gives CASSSYLTGGRNYEQYF.

The chain combines TRBV13 with TRBJ2-5; 7 bases are a match to TRBD2. The CDR3 consists of 13 residues. J lost 4 bases, V lost 3 bases, and 2 bases had no gene match. Germline V gene data show CDR1 as PRHDT and CDR2 as FYEKMQ (reference sequence). CDR3 sequence reads: CASSLLAAETQYF. The CDR3 DNA is TGTGCCAGCAGCTTGCTAGCGGCAGAGACCCAGTACTTC. The entire variable domain, with the rest obtained from reference TRBV13 and TRBJ2-5, is as follows: AAGVIQSPRHLIKEKRETATLKCYPIPRHDTVYWYQQGPGQDPQFLISFYEKMQSDKGSIPDRFSAQQFSDYHSELNMSSLELGDSALYFCASSLLAAETQYFGPGTRLLVL.

This clone was counted between two and nine times. The J gene is TRBJ2-1, the V gene TRBV7-3; weak D call: TRBD1 (5 bases). With 1 base removed from V and 3 bases from J, the gap between germline ends came to 7 bases. The CDR3 contains 14 residues. Germline assignment: CDR1 SGHTA and CDR2 FQGTGA. The CDR3 loop is CASSLRGYYNEQFF. The CDR3 DNA is TGTGCCAGCAGCTTAAGGGGCTACTACAATGAGCAGTTCTTC.

The V call is TRBV5-4, the J call TRBJ1-5; no clear D gene. From germline, CDR1 is SGHNT and CDR2 YYREEE (reference sequence). Deletions cut 7 bases from V and 2 bases from J, with 13 bases between. The CDR3 sequence is 14 residues long. The chain's CDR3 is CASGMREGNQPQHF. CDR3 DNA: TGTGCCAGCGGCATGCGCGAGGGCAATCAGCCCCAGCATTTT.

This clone was observed a few times. This CDR3 reads CASRLAGVRDTQYF. Written as DNA, the CDR3 is TGTGCCAGCAGGCTAGCGGGAGTCAGGGATACGCAGTATTTT. The V call is TRBV28, the J call TRBJ2-3; TRBD2 matches at 10 bases. Germline V CDR1 and CDR2: MDHEN, SYDVKM. The CDR3 runs to 14 residues. V was pared by 6 bases and J by 6 bases, with 6 bases of the junction left unmatched.

This clone was counted a few times. V usage is TRBV7-9 and J usage is TRBJ2-3, with 9 bases identical to TRBD2. The CDR3 length is 15 residues. Germline CDR1 and CDR2: SEHNR and FQNEAQ (reference sequence). J lost 0 bases, V lost 5 bases, and 3 bases had no gene match. CDR3 loop: CASSPSGASTDTQYF. CDR3 sequence (DNA): TGTGCCAGCAGCCCTAGCGGGGCTAGCACAGATACGCAGTATTTT. Full variable domain (remainder filled in from reference TRBV7-9 and TRBJ2-3): DTGVSQNPRHKITKRGQNVTFRCDPISEHNRLYWYRQTLGQGPEFLTYFQNEAQLEKSRLLSDRFSAERPKGSFSTLEIQRTEQGDSAMYLCASSPSGASTDTQYFGPGTRLTVL.

The genes are TRBV5-1 and TRBJ2-2; 9 nucleotides line up with TRBD2. V was clipped by 0 bases and J by 5 bases; unmatched bases: 2. Germline V gene data show CDR1 as SGHRS and CDR2 as YFSETQ. The CDR3 consists of 15 residues. The chain's CDR3 is CASSLATSGTGELFF. CDR3 coding DNA: TGCGCCAGCAGCTTGGCGACTAGCGGTACCGGGGAGCTGTTTTTT. The whole variable domain, filled in from reference TRBV5-1 and TRBJ2-2, reads KAGVTQTPRYLIKTRGQQVTLSCSPISGHRSVSWYQQTPGQGLQFLFEYFSETQRNKGNFPGRFSGRQFSNSRSEMNVSTLELGDSALYLCASSLATSGTGELFFGEGSRLTVL.

Here the CDR3 DNA reads TGTGCCAGCAGCCCCCGACAGGGGGCCAGGGAAAAACTGTTTTTT. Translated, it gives CASSPRQGAREKLFF. This chain joins TRBV14 and TRBJ1-4; 10 bases match TRBD1. The CDR3 is 15 residues long. Germline loops: CDR1 SGHDN, CDR2 FVKESK. J lost 8 bases, V lost 4 bases, and 7 bases had no gene match.

This clone was counted a few times. The chain joins TRBV10-3 to TRBJ2-1; D is possibly TRBD2 (5 bases). This CDR3 region has 14 residues. Germline V gene sequence: CDR1 ENHRY, CDR2 SYGVKD. V was shortened by 3 bases and J by 5 bases, with 11 bases between the two germline ends. The CDR3 DNA is TGTGCCATCAGTGAAGGGAGAACCCACAATGAGCAGTTCTTC. Protein product: CAISEGRTHNEQFF.

This chain uses TRBV5-1 with TRBJ2-1; 12 nucleotides align to TRBD2. This CDR3 region has 14 residues. Germline loops: CDR1 SGHRS, CDR2 YFSETQ. With V trimmed by 2 bases and J by 7 bases, 1 base remained unmatched. CDR3 loop: CASSFLAGGNEQFF. In DNA, the CDR3 is TGCGCCAGCAGCTTTCTAGCGGGAGGGAATGAGCAGTTCTTC. Using reference TRBV5-1 and TRBJ2-1 for the parts outside the CDR3, the full variable domain is KAGVTQTPRYLIKTRGQQVTLSCSPISGHRSVSWYQQTPGQGLQFLFEYFSETQRNKGNFPGRFSGRQFSNSRSEMNVSTLELGDSALYLCASSFLAGGNEQFFGPGTRLTVL.